This T cell receptor beta chain was documented in a study of T cell repertoires in cytomegalovirus infection. Points from the study as a whole: Cumulative public TCR beta family frequency identified carriers of CMV plus the relevant HLA.

Sample share makes this clonotype medium-sized (0.01 to 0.1%). Antigen: not known. V was pared by 6 bases and J by 4 bases, with 8 bases of the junction left unmatched. This CDR3 region has 14 residues. The germline gives CDR1 LNHDA, CDR2 SQIVND (reference sequence). TCRdb reprocessed the reads with MiXCR, giving one entry per CDR3 protein. The sample includes about 280,000 distinct CDR3 sequences, roughly a fifth of them seen just once. V usage is TRBV19 and J usage is TRBJ1-1, with 7 bases lining up with TRBD1. The sample in question was cultured PBMCs, obtained from culture after CMV antigen stimulation. The TCR comes from a human donor in good health (CMV status not recorded). Some clones in this sample may be carry-over from other donors' samples. The CDR3 nucleotides read TGTGCCAGTAGCTCTTTACAGGGGACCACTGAAGCTTTCTTT. Translated, it gives CASSSLQGTTEAFF.